The 30 T cell receptor beta chains in this list originate from one sample, sequenced in a study of early T cells in non-severe SARS-CoV-2 infection. One entry per CDR3 protein, called by TCRdb with MiXCR from the 5' RACE reads. The sample consists of about 110,000 distinct CDR3 sequences, roughly 12% of them appearing once. The sample comprised whole blood. These receptors all stem from an adult who was a healthcare worker with PCR-confirmed SARS-CoV-2 infection or an uninfected control (not recorded which).

In its sample, this clonotype was seen a few times. The chain is built from TRBV12-3 or TRBV12-4 and TRBJ2-1, with 7 bases identical to TRBD2. V lost 6 bases, J lost 7 bases, and 9 bases stayed unmatched. The CDR3 is made up of 14 amino acids. The CDR3 region has the DNA TGTGCCAGCAGCCGGGACTATGCTCGGAATGAGCAGTTCTTC. Amino acid sequence: CASSRDYARNEQFF.

The table lists this clonotype with many counts. The gene calls are TRBV20-1 and TRBJ2-5, with 7 bases fitting TRBD2. The germline V gene has CDR1 DFQATT and CDR2 SNEGSKA (reference sequence). CDR3 length: 12 amino acids. V shed 5 bases, J shed 6 bases, and the junction held 6 bases outside the gene matches. The CDR3 sequence is CSAQVGGKTQYF. CDR3 sequence (DNA): TGCAGTGCTCAAGTGGGGGGGAAGACCCAGTACTTC.

The chain carries TRBV5-4 and TRBJ2-5; D may be TRBD2 (6 bases). Trimming took off 4 bases at V and 2 bases at J, with 15 bases between the two ends. The CDR3 runs to 15 residues. The germline gives CDR1 SGHNT, CDR2 YYREEE (reference sequence). The CDR3 DNA is TGTGCCAGCAGCCGTAGCGGAGGATCACAAGAGACCCAGTACTTC. This gives the protein CASSRSGGSQETQYF.

As concerns this clonotype: A read error may be the cause here, since a much bigger clone is one base away. The CDR3 protein is CASSYSVTNRGYDEQFF. CDR3 nucleotide sequence: TGTGCCAGCAGTTACTCAGTGACCAACCGAGGGTACGATGAGCAGTTCTTC. V gene TRBV6-6 combines with J gene TRBJ2-1, with D possibly TRBD2 on 5 matching bases. The germline V and J ends were trimmed by 0 bases and 8 bases, with 20 bases remaining between them. The CDR3 totals 17 residues. Germline CDR1 MNHNY, CDR2 SVGAGI (reference sequence).

The CDR3 nucleotides read TGTGCCATCATTATCACAAGCTCCTACAATGAGCAGTTCTTC. Its translation is CAIIITSSYNEQFF. This chain connects TRBV10-3 to TRBJ2-1; D is ambiguous. Germline V gives CDR1 ENHRY, CDR2 SYGVKD. Between the trimmed V and J ends, which lost 7 bases and 0 bases, there was a span of 10 bases. The CDR3 runs 14 residues.

This clonotype was seen a few times. This chain connects TRBV3-1 to TRBJ1-2; TRBD1 is a possible D gene (6 bases). CDR3 length equals 16 residues. Germline V lookup: CDR1 LGHDT, CDR2 YNNKEL (reference sequence). V was shortened by 1 base and J by 0 bases, with 12 bases between the two germline ends. CDR3 sequence reads: CASSQGLPGANYGYTF. CDR3 DNA: TGTGCCAGCAGCCAAGGATTGCCAGGGGCTAACTATGGCTACACCTTC.

This clonotype was picked up a small number of times. The rearrangement links TRBV2 to TRBJ2-3; TRBD1 or TRBD2 may be the D gene (5 bases each). Between the trimmed V and J ends, which lost 3 bases and 2 bases, there was a span of 12 bases. In germline, CDR1 is SNHLY, CDR2 FYNNEI. There are 15 residues in the CDR3. The CDR3 is CASSDPGRNTDTQYF. CDR3 bases: TGTGCCAGCAGTGACCCGGGACGGAACACAGATACGCAGTATTTT.

This clonotype was counted many times. The V call is TRBV29-1, the J call TRBJ2-2; 13 bases agree with TRBD2. Losses at the gene ends were 7 bases for V and 4 bases for J; bases not matched to a gene: 3. Germline V gene sequence: CDR1 SQVTM, CDR2 ANQGSEA. This CDR3 contains 14 residues. The CDR3 reads CSAGLAGATGELFF. CDR3 nucleotides: TGCAGCGCTGGACTAGCGGGAGCCACCGGGGAGCTGTTTTTT.

This clonotype has ten or more counts. V is TRBV20-1 and J is TRBJ2-7; D is possibly TRBD1 (5 bases). With 1 base removed from V and 2 bases from J, the gap between germline ends came to 12 bases. CDR1 and CDR2 from the germline V gene are DFQATT and SNEGSKA (reference sequence). The CDR3 loop spans 14 amino acids. CDR3 DNA: TGCAGTGCTAGAGGACAGACTCACCCCTACGAGCAGTACTTC. It specifies CSARGQTHPYEQYF.

This clonotype turned up a few times. One end of the junction varies from germline; a read error may be responsible. This sequence joins TRBV7-9 and TRBJ2-5, with 8 bases identical to TRBD2. Germline CDR1 is SEHNR and CDR2 is FQNEAQ (reference sequence). The CDR3 is 14 residues long. CDR3 loop: CASSDLRTGTRMHF. The CDR3 coding sequence is TGTGCCAGCAGCGATCTGCGTACCGGGACTAGGATGCACTTC.

The table lists this clonotype with a few counts. The chain joins TRBV12-3 or TRBV12-4 to TRBJ1-1; 7 nucleotides line up with TRBD1. This CDR3 is 14 amino acids long. J lost 1 base, V lost 5 bases, and 4 bases had no gene match. The CDR3: CASSPWDRNTEAFF. The CDR3 nucleotides read TGTGCCAGCAGTCCATGGGACAGGAACACTGAAGCTTTCTTT.

The chain joins TRBV29-1 to TRBJ2-5; D may be TRBD1 or TRBD2 (5 bases each). The length of the CDR3 is 12 residues. CDR1 SQVTM and CDR2 ANQGSEA come from the germline V gene. V lost 8 bases and J 5 bases, leaving 15 bases between the germline ends. CDR3 in DNA: TGCAGCATAAACGGGGCATTGGAGACCCAGTACTTC. Translated: CSINGALETQYF.

This clonotype was seen many times. The chain carries TRBV20-1 and TRBJ2-3; D may be TRBD2 (6 bases). The V end lost 1 base, the J end lost 4 bases, and 24 bases lay between the germline ends. The germline V gene encodes CDR1 DFQATT and CDR2 SNEGSKA (reference sequence). The length of the CDR3 is 18 residues. The CDR3, as DNA: TGCAGTGCTAGAGCCTTCCGACTAGATTCGAGTGAGGCAGATACGCAGTATTTT. This codes for CSARAFRLDSSEADTQYF.

There are a few counts of this clonotype. V and J are TRBV24-1 and TRBJ2-7; D is unclear. The germline CDR1 and CDR2 sequences are KGHDR and SFDVKD. With 6 bases removed from V and 0 bases from J, the gap between germline ends came to 11 bases. The CDR3 loop spans 14 amino acids. The CDR3 coding sequence is TGTGCCACCAGTACCGGACCGCGCTCCTACGAGCAGTACTTC. Its protein is CATSTGPRSYEQYF.

The chain employs TRBV6-6 and TRBJ1-1, with no clear D. CDR3 length: 13 amino acids. Germline CDR1 and CDR2: MNHNY and SVGAGI (reference sequence). Trimming shortened V by 5 bases and J by 4 bases, and 11 bases separated the two germline ends. CDR3 DNA: TGTGCCAGCAGTCCCCAGGAACCCACTGAAGCTTTCTTT. This sequence encodes CASSPQEPTEAFF.

This clonotype was counted many times. This chain links TRBV11-2 with TRBJ1-1; 7 nucleotides match TRBD1. Trimming cost V 5 bases and J 1 base; bases outside gene matches: 13. Germline V gene sequence: CDR1 SGHAT, CDR2 FQNNGV. The CDR3 runs to 17 residues. Written as DNA, the CDR3 is TGTGCCAGCAGCCCGTTTCCTCCGGGACAGCGGAACACTGAAGCTTTCTTT. It encodes CASSPFPPGQRNTEAFF.

There are many counts of this clonotype. The chain carries TRBV6-1 and TRBJ2-2, with D possibly TRBD2 on 6 matching bases. This CDR3 contains 15 residues. V dropped 7 bases and J dropped 4 bases, with 16 bases sitting between them. Germline loops: CDR1 MNHNS, CDR2 SASEGT. The CDR3 nucleotides are TGTGCCAGCACTCTCCGGGACTCCGCCACCGGGGAGCTGTTTTTT. It is translated as CASTLRDSATGELFF.

This clonotype came up a few times. The chain combines TRBV7-9 with TRBJ1-5; possible D gene TRBD1, 5 bases. With 3 bases removed from V and 7 bases from J, the gap between germline ends came to 10 bases. The CDR3 is made up of 13 amino acids. Germline CDR1 is SEHNR and CDR2 is FQNEAQ (reference sequence). In DNA, the CDR3 is TGTGCCAGCAGCTTTCAGGGTGGGCAGCCCCAGCATTTT. Translated, it gives CASSFQGGQPQHF.

This clonotype was picked up many times. This chain connects TRBV11-2 to TRBJ2-7; 11 bases map to TRBD2. The CDR3 runs to 16 residues. Germline V gene data show CDR1 as SGHAT and CDR2 as FQNNGV. The V and J ends lost 2 bases and 3 bases, in that order; junction bases with no gene match: 6. DNA for the CDR3: TGTGCCAGCAGCTTATCTGCCGGGACTAGCGGCTACGAGCAGTACTTC. Translation: CASSLSAGTSGYEQYF.

This chain connects TRBV5-8 to TRBJ2-1; 14 bases line up with TRBD2. There are 17 residues in the CDR3. Germline lookup yields CDR1 SGHTS and CDR2 YDEGEE. Losses at the gene ends were 0 bases for V and 9 bases for J; bases not matched to a gene: 8. The CDR3 nucleotides are TGTGCCAGCAGCTTGGAATTTGGGACTAGCGGGAGTAGTGAGCAGTTCTTC. Translation: CASSLEFGTSGSSEQFF.

This clonotype came up many times. The V call is TRBV10-3, the J call TRBJ2-2; D uncertain. Germline V lookup: CDR1 ENHRY, CDR2 SYGVKD. The CDR3 runs to 13 residues. Deletions cut 10 bases from V and 2 bases from J, with 11 bases between. The DNA for the CDR3 is TGTGCCACGTCAGCCACAAACACCGGGGAGCTGTTTTTT. Translated: CATSATNTGELFF.

The J gene is TRBJ1-2, the V gene TRBV25-1, with a tentative D call TRBD1 (6 bases). CDR1 and CDR2 from the germline V gene are MGHDK and SYGVNS. The CDR3 has 15 residues. V was trimmed by 2 bases and J by 8 bases, leaving 18 bases between them. In DNA form, the CDR3 reads TGTGCCAGCAGTGAACGTTACAGGGAGGGGAAAGGCTACACCTTC. Protein sequence: CASSERYREGKGYTF.

There are many counts of this clonotype. The V and J genes are TRBV5-1 and TRBJ1-1, with a possible D match to TRBD1 (5 bases). There are 15 residues in the CDR3. V lost 4 bases and J lost 6, with 19 bases in between. Germline V lookup: CDR1 SGHRS, CDR2 YFSETQ. The CDR3 spells CASSPWGPSGAEAFF. CDR3 sequence (DNA): TGCGCCAGCAGCCCTTGGGGCCCCTCGGGCGCTGAAGCTTTCTTT.

V and J are TRBV20-1 and TRBJ2-1; D unresolved. Trimming stripped 0 bases from V and 0 bases from J, with 12 bases between. CDR1 and CDR2 (germline): DFQATT, SNEGSKA (reference sequence). CDR3 size: 16 residues. The CDR3 bases are TGCAGTGCTAGAGATCAAACTTACAGCTCCTACAATGAGCAGTTCTTC. As protein: CSARDQTYSSYNEQFF.

The chain employs TRBV11-2 and TRBJ2-7; TRBD2 matches at 10 bases. The J segment lost 0 bases and the V segment lost 1 base, leaving 6 bases of the junction unmatched. This CDR3 is 17 amino acids long. The germline CDR1 and CDR2 sequences are SGHAT and FQNNGV. As DNA, the CDR3 is TGTGCCAGCAGCTTAGCTACTAGCGGGACAAGCTCCTACGAGCAGTACTTC. Its translation: CASSLATSGTSSYEQYF.

This clonotype was detected many times. The CDR3 loop is CASSEDYPPYEQYF. CDR3 nucleotide sequence: TGTGCCAGCAGCGAGGACTATCCCCCCTACGAGCAGTACTTC. V is TRBV11-3 and J is TRBJ2-7; a weak D match, TRBD2 (6 bases). The V gene's germline CDR1 is SGHNT and CDR2 YENEEA. V was shortened by 5 bases and J by 2 bases, with 13 bases between the two germline ends. The CDR3 totals 14 residues.

The chain links TRBV20-1 to TRBJ1-2; D unresolved. V lost 0 bases to trimming and J lost 2 bases, with 13 bases between them. This CDR3 contains 15 residues. Germline V CDR1 and CDR2: DFQATT, SNEGSKA (reference sequence). This CDR3 reads CSARDGRKVNYGYTF. CDR3 in DNA: TGCAGTGCTAGAGATGGGCGGAAGGTCAACTATGGCTACACCTTC.

The chain uses TRBV29-1 and TRBJ2-2, with D tentatively TRBD1 (6 bases). The V and J ends lost 5 bases and 5 bases respectively, with 9 bases between them. This CDR3 region has 12 residues. The V gene's germline CDR1 is SQVTM and CDR2 ANQGSEA. CDR3 sequence reads: CSVTRGTGELFF. CDR3 coding DNA: TGCAGCGTTACCAGGGGAACCGGGGAGCTGTTTTTT.

There are a few counts of this clonotype. This rearrangement joins TRBV12-3 or TRBV12-4 to TRBJ2-1; perhaps TRBD1 as D (6 bases). There are 14 residues in the CDR3. With 6 bases removed from V and 4 bases from J, the gap between germline ends came to 13 bases. The CDR3 DNA sequence: TGTGCCAGCAGGGGACAAAGGTCTTACAATGAGCAGTTCTTC. As protein: CASRGQRSYNEQFF.

This clonotype was picked up a small number of times. The rearrangement links TRBV6-6 to TRBJ1-5; no clear D gene. V gave up 2 bases and J gave up 3 bases, with 20 bases separating them. The CDR3 consists of 18 residues. Germline CDR1 MNHNY, CDR2 SVGAGI (reference sequence). For the CDR3, the DNA is TGTGCCAGCAGTTACGGGCCCTTTTCGCAGTCCCTCAATCAGCCCCAGCATTTT. This translates into CASSYGPFSQSLNQPQHF.